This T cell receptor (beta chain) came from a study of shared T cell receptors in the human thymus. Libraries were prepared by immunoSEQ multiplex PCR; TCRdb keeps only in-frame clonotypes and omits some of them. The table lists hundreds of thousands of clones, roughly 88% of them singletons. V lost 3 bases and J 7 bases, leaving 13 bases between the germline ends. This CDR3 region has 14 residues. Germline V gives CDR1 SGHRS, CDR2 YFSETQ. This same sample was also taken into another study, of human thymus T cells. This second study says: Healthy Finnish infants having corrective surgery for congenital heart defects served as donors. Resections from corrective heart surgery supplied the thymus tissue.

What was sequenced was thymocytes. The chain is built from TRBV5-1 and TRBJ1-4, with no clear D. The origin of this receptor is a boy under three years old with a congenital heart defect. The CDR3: CASSSGRQGEKLFF. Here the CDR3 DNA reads TGCGCCAGCAGCTCAGGTCGGCAAGGTGAAAAACTGTTTTTT.